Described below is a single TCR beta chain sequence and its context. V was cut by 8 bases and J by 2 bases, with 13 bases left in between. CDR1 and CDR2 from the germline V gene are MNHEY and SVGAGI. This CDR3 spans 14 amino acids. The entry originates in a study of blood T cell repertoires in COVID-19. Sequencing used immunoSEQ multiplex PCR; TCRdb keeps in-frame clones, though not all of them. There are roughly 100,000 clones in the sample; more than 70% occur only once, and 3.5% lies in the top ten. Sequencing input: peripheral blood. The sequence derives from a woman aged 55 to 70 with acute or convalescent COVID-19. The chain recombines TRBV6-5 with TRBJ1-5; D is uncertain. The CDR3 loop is CASGPGKGNQPQHF. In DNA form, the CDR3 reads TGTGCCAGCGGTCCAGGAAAGGGCAATCAGCCCCAGCATTTT.